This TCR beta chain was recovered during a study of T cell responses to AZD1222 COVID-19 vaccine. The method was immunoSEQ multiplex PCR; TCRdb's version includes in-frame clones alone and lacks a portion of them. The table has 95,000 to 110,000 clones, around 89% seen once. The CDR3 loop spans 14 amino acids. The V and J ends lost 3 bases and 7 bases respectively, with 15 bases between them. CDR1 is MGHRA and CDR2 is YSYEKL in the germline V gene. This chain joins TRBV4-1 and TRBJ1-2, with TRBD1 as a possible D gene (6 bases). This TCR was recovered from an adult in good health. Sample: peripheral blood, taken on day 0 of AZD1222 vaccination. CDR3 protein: CASSQSAGASGYTF. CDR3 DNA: TGCGCCAGCAGCCAGTCAGCGGGGGCCTCTGGCTACACCTTC.